This TCR beta chain was observed in a study of T-cell reconstitution after alpha-beta-depleted transplantation in children. Findings and caveats of the study: Two months or so post-transplant, alpha-beta T cells reportedly derived from several hundred expanded graft clones. The origin of high day-60 TCRbeta diversity in some patients lay in surviving recipient T cells and thymic progenitors.

TCRbeta library preparation incorporated unique molecular identifiers. TCRdb re-called the PCR reads with MiXCR, one entry per CDR3 protein. The table lists 300,000 to 350,000 distinct CDR3 sequences, around 25% of them singletons. Trimming shortened V by 5 bases and J by 7 bases, and 12 bases separated the two germline ends. The CDR3 consists of 13 residues. CDR1 is SGHTA, CDR2 FQGNSA, per germline. This clonotype has just a few counts. What it binds is not known. Here the sequenced sample was PBMCs, mostly from graft donor cells, taken 180 days after TCRalphabeta/CD19-depleted stem cell transplant. The sequence derives from a male patient between 10 and 17 years old who had a stem cell transplant for acute lymphoblastic leukemia, so the T cells may come from the graft donor. The chain is built from TRBV7-2 and TRBJ1-5; D uncertain. CDR3 region: CASSLWSGQPQHF. As DNA, the CDR3 is TGTGCCAGCAGCCTTTGGTCGGGACAGCCCCAGCATTTT.